The 27 T cell receptor beta chains listed next were all sequenced from one sample in a study of early T cells in non-severe SARS-CoV-2 infection. TCRdb itself ran the 5' RACE reads through MiXCR, one entry per CDR3 protein. The sample has about 46,000 distinct CDR3 sequences, 5.4% seen once; the top ten hold about 4.9%. Sequenced here: whole blood, sampled at baseline. These receptors originate from an adult who was a healthcare worker with PCR-confirmed SARS-CoV-2 infection or an uninfected control (not recorded which).

This clonotype came up a few times. This rearrangement joins TRBV11-2 to TRBJ2-7; tentatively, D is TRBD1 (5 bases). This CDR3 is 18 amino acids long. V dropped 0 bases and J dropped 6 bases, with 24 bases sitting between them. CDR1 is SGHAT, CDR2 FQNNGV, per germline. CDR3 sequence (DNA): TGTGCCAGCAGCTTAGACCCGTCGTCCCAGGGTCGGAGAGGCGAGCAGTACTTC. Its translation: CASSLDPSSQGRRGEQYF.

This clonotype was found many times. V gene TRBV5-1 combines with J gene TRBJ2-1; D may be TRBD2 (6 bases). The CDR3 is 13 residues long. The germline CDR1 and CDR2 sequences are SGHRS and YFSETQ. V dropped 7 bases and J dropped 8 bases, with 16 bases sitting between them. CDR3 protein: CASSETRVDEQFF. The CDR3 DNA follows: TGCGCCAGCTCCGAGACTAGGGTGGATGAGCAGTTCTTC.

This clonotype has at least ten counts. V usage is TRBV5-4 and J usage is TRBJ2-3; no reliable D call. Germline CDR1 and CDR2: SGHNT and YYREEE (reference sequence). V shed 4 bases and J shed 1 base, with 7 bases lying between them. The CDR3 consists of 13 residues. The CDR3 bases are TGTGCCAGCAGCCCGACTGGCACAGATACGCAGTATTTT. The encoded protein is CASSPTGTDTQYF.

This clonotype has ten or more counts. CDR3 coding DNA: TGCAGTGCTAAGACAGCCTACAATGAGCAGTTCTTC. This sequence encodes CSAKTAYNEQFF. This chain links TRBV20-1 with TRBJ2-1; D is perhaps TRBD1 (5 bases). CDR3 length: 12 amino acids. CDR1 DFQATT and CDR2 SNEGSKA come from the germline V gene (reference sequence). The germline V and J ends were trimmed by 4 bases and 2 bases, with 6 bases remaining between them.

The V call is TRBV7-9, the J call TRBJ2-3, with D unclear. Trimming removed 1 base at V and 7 bases at J, with 15 bases between. Germline V CDR1 and CDR2: SEHNR, FQNEAQ (reference sequence). The CDR3 sequence is 15 residues long. CDR3 sequence: CASSLVPDEFHTQYF. In nucleotides, the CDR3 is TGTGCCAGCAGCTTAGTTCCAGACGAGTTCCATACGCAGTATTTT.

The rearrangement uses TRBV9 and TRBJ2-1; tentatively, D is TRBD1 or TRBD2 (6 bases each). Trimming left V 3 bases short and J 7 bases short, with 20 bases between. The CDR3 sequence is 16 residues long. The germline gives CDR1 SGDLS, CDR2 YYNGEE. As DNA, the CDR3 is TGTGCCAGCAGCGCTTACTTAGGGGGGCTTTCAAATGAGCAGTTCTTC. This encodes CASSAYLGGLSNEQFF.

The table lists this clonotype with many counts. The chain joins TRBV20-1 to TRBJ1-1, with D uncertain. CDR3 length: 13 amino acids. The V gene lost 3 bases and the J gene lost 5 bases, with 13 bases spanning the gap. Germline V lookup: CDR1 DFQATT, CDR2 SNEGSKA (reference sequence). CDR3 loop: CSAREGMGTEAFF. CDR3 in DNA: TGCAGTGCTAGGGAAGGGATGGGGACTGAAGCTTTCTTT.

The table lists this clonotype with many counts. The CDR3 region has the DNA TGCAGCGTTGAAGTTGGGCAGGGAGATACGCAGTATTTT. Encoded protein: CSVEVGQGDTQYF. This chain connects TRBV29-1 to TRBJ2-3; maybe TRBD1 (5 bases). Per the germline V gene, CDR1 is SQVTM and CDR2 is ANQGSEA. The length of the CDR3 is 13 residues. V lost 1 base to trimming and J lost 5 bases, with 10 bases between them.

This clonotype was picked up many times. This chain joins TRBV5-1 and TRBJ2-1; D perhaps matches TRBD1 (6 bases). V shed 6 bases and J shed 9 bases, with 19 bases lying between them. The CDR3 totals 14 residues. Germline V gene lookup returns CDR1 SGHRS and CDR2 YFSETQ. The CDR3 nucleotides read TGCGCCAGCACAGGTGGGGCGGTCAGGGGTGAGCAGTTCTTC. This encodes CASTGGAVRGEQFF.

This clonotype was seen many times. The chain has TRBV9 and TRBJ2-5, with D possibly being TRBD2 (6 bases). The CDR3 loop spans 17 amino acids. V was shortened by 1 base and J by 1 base, with 17 bases between the two germline ends. CDR1 is SGDLS and CDR2 is YYNGEE in the germline V gene. Written as DNA, the CDR3 is TGTGCCAGCAGCGTATGGGACGGGAGAGAGGCCCAAGAGACCCAGTACTTC. Amino acids: CASSVWDGREAQETQYF. Complete variable domain (other parts from reference TRBV9 and TRBJ2-5): DSGVTQTPKHLITATGQRVTLRCSPRSGDLSVYWYQQSLDQGLQFLIQYYNGEERAKGNILERFSAQQFPDLHSELNLSSLELGDSALYFCASSVWDGREAQETQYFGPGTRLLVL.

This clonotype has at least ten counts. This chain connects TRBV11-2 to TRBJ2-1; the match to TRBD2 covers 10 bases. V was clipped by 5 bases and J by 10 bases; unmatched bases: 17. The germline gives CDR1 SGHAT, CDR2 FQNNGV. The CDR3 totals 17 residues. The CDR3 sequence is CASSGAGTSVAGAEQFF. The CDR3 DNA reads TGTGCCAGCAGCGGAGCCGGGACTAGCGTGGCGGGAGCGGAGCAGTTCTTC. Drawing the rest from reference TRBV11-2 and TRBJ2-1, the complete variable domain is EAGVAQSPRYKIIEKRQSVAFWCNPISGHATLYWYQQILGQGPKLLIQFQNNGVVDDSQLPKDRFSAERLKGVDSTLKIQPAKLEDSAVYLCASSGAGTSVAGAEQFFGPGTRLTVL.

This clonotype has a count of ten or more. V is TRBV21-1 and J is TRBJ2-3; no DNA check was done on the table's D call, TRBD2. TRBV21-1 is a pseudogene. The length of the CDR3 is 12 residues. This CDR3 is CASSGGSVAQYF. DNA of the CDR3: TGTGCCAGCAGCGGCGGGAGTGTTGCGCAGTATTTT.

This clonotype has ten or more counts. This chain links TRBV20-1 with TRBJ2-1; TRBD2 matches 8 bases. The CDR3 consists of 14 residues. J gave up 2 bases and V 2 bases, and 2 bases lay outside the gene matches. The germline V gene has CDR1 DFQATT and CDR2 SNEGSKA (reference sequence). The CDR3: CSARRGGAYNEQFF. In DNA form, the CDR3 reads TGCAGTGCTAGACGGGGGGGCGCCTACAATGAGCAGTTCTTC.

This clonotype was seen repeatedly, ten times or more. The rearrangement uses TRBV5-6 and TRBJ2-5; unclear D gene. The CDR3 sequence is 11 residues long. The germline V and J ends were trimmed by 5 bases and 5 bases, with 7 bases remaining between them. CDR1 and CDR2 (germline): SGHDT, YYEEEE. Here the CDR3 DNA reads TGTGCCAGCAGGTTCGGTGAGACCCAGTACTTC. Amino acids: CASRFGETQYF.

This clonotype was picked up many times. The rearrangement joins TRBV6-1 to TRBJ2-1; D is unclear. The CDR3 is 12 amino acids. Looked up from germline, CDR1 is MNHNS and CDR2 is SASEGT. V was clipped by 4 bases and J by 8 bases, with 9 bases between them. The CDR3 nucleotides are TGTGCCAGCAGTGGGGTTTTAGATGAGCAGTTCTTC. Protein sequence: CASSGVLDEQFF.

The V gene is TRBV11-2, the J gene TRBJ2-3; 8 nucleotides agree with TRBD2. The CDR3 spans 16 residues. Germline V gene lookup returns CDR1 SGHAT and CDR2 FQNNGV. V shed 0 bases, J shed 2 bases, and the junction held 4 bases outside the gene matches. The CDR3 region is CASSLDGLAPTDTQYF. The CDR3 DNA reads as TGTGCCAGCAGCTTAGATGGACTAGCTCCCACAGATACGCAGTATTTT.

This clonotype occurred many times. This chain joins TRBV9 and TRBJ1-2; 10 bases agree with TRBD1. The CDR3 is made up of 14 amino acids. Germline V CDR1 and CDR2: SGDLS, YYNGEE. Trimming at V came to 2 bases and at J to 7 bases, leaving 5 bases not matched to a gene. CDR3 bases: TGTGCCAGCAGCGTGACAGGGGGCGCGAGTGGCTACACCTTC. This encodes CASSVTGGASGYTF.

Notes on this clonotype: Given a much more abundant clone one base away, this may be a read error. The rearrangement links TRBV10-1 to TRBJ1-1; 7 bases match TRBD1. The CDR3 covers 14 residues. Germline CDR1 WNHNN, CDR2 SYGVQD (reference sequence). The chain's CDR3 is CASSDDRVDTVAFF. CDR3 nucleotide sequence: TGCGCCAGCAGTGATGACAGGGTGGACACTGTAGCTTTCTTT.

This clonotype has at least ten counts. This chain connects TRBV28 to TRBJ2-1; 10 nucleotides line up with TRBD2. The CDR3 covers 14 residues. With V trimmed by 8 bases and J by 4 bases, 5 bases remained unmatched. Germline V CDR1 and CDR2: MDHEN, SYDVKM. CDR3 in DNA: TGTGCCAGCTACGGACTAGCGGCATACAATGAGCAGTTCTTC. This gives the protein CASYGLAAYNEQFF.

Many counts were recorded for this clonotype. V and J are TRBV7-9 and TRBJ2-1; no definite D call. Deletions cut 2 bases from V and 6 bases from J, with 20 bases between. Germline V CDR1 and CDR2: SEHNR, FQNEAQ (reference sequence). CDR3 length equals 17 residues. This CDR3 reads CASSLLQQGYSGNEQFF. The CDR3, as DNA: TGTGCCAGCAGCTTACTACAGCAAGGTTATTCTGGCAATGAGCAGTTCTTC.

This clonotype was detected many times. The chain combines TRBV6-5 with TRBJ1-1, with D possibly TRBD1 on 5 matching bases. This CDR3 spans 17 amino acids. From germline, CDR1 is MNHEY and CDR2 SVGAGI. The V end was cut by 5 bases, the J end by 0 bases, with 19 bases between. CDR3 coding DNA: TGTGCCAGCAGTCCCTCTCGGAGAGGGACCTTGAACACTGAAGCTTTCTTT. Translation: CASSPSRRGTLNTEAFF.

This chain links TRBV29-1 with TRBJ1-1; tentative D call: TRBD1 (6 bases). Trimming pared 5 bases from V and 1 base from J, leaving 11 bases between. Germline CDR1 is SQVTM and CDR2 is ANQGSEA. The CDR3 is 13 residues long. CDR3 in amino acids: CSVTGTRNTEAFF. The CDR3 coding sequence is TGCAGCGTTACCGGGACAAGGAACACTGAAGCTTTCTTT.

This clonotype has ten or more counts. The chain has TRBV14 and TRBJ1-1, with D perhaps TRBD1 (5 bases). Germline-derived CDR1 and CDR2 are SGHDN and FVKESK. Trimming took 4 bases from V and 1 from J, leaving 16 bases between them. The CDR3 contains 16 residues. In DNA, the CDR3 is TGTGCCAGCAGCCGGGGGGGGTTGAGGGAGAACACTGAAGCTTTCTTT. Its protein is CASSRGGLRENTEAFF.

This clonotype was detected ten times or more. The J gene is TRBJ2-5, the V gene TRBV11-2, with 8 bases aligning to TRBD1. CDR3 size: 15 residues. Germline assignment: CDR1 SGHAT and CDR2 FQNNGV. V shed 8 bases, J shed 2 bases, and the junction held 10 bases outside the gene matches. CDR3: CASGAHGTGQETQYF. CDR3 bases: TGTGCCAGCGGCGCCCATGGGACAGGACAAGAGACCCAGTACTTC.

Ten or more counts support this clonotype. V gene TRBV12-3 or TRBV12-4 combines with J gene TRBJ2-2; D ambiguous. V was pared by 7 bases and J by 0 bases, with 15 bases between. The CDR3 extends over 16 amino acids. The CDR3 loop reads CASISSWSPNTGELFF. As DNA, the CDR3 is TGTGCCAGCATATCCTCGTGGAGTCCGAACACCGGGGAGCTGTTTTTT.

This clonotype was recorded at least ten times. CDR3 sequence reads: CASSVDMLNQPQHF. In nucleotides, the CDR3 is TGTGCCAGCAGCGTAGACATGCTCAATCAGCCCCAGCATTTT. The V gene is TRBV6-1, the J gene TRBJ1-5; D gene ambiguous. V lost 6 bases to trimming and J lost 3 bases, with 12 bases between them. Per germline, CDR1 MNHNS and CDR2 SASEGT. The CDR3 length is 14 residues.

This clonotype was observed at least ten times. J is TRBJ2-1 and V is TRBV20-1, with a tentative D call TRBD2 (6 bases). CDR1 is DFQATT, CDR2 SNEGSKA, per germline (reference sequence). V gave up 4 bases and J gave up 8 bases, with 18 bases separating them. CDR3 length equals 14 residues. CDR3 sequence reads: CSAIWSLGGDEQFF. The CDR3 DNA is TGCAGTGCTATTTGGTCTTTGGGGGGTGATGAGCAGTTCTTC.